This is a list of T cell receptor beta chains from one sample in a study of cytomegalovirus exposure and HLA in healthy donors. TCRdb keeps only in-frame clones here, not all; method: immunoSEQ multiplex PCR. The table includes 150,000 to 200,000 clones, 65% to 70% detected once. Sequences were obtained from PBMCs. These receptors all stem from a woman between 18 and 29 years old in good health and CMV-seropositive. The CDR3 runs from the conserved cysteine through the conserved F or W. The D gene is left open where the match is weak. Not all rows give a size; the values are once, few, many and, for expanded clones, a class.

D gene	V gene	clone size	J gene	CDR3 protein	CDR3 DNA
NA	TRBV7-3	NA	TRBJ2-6	CASSLSVTGANVLTF	TGTGCCAGCAGCTTATCCGTAACTGGGGCCAACGTCCTGACTTTC
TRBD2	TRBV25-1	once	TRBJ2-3	CASSEGEGNTDTQYF	TGTGCCAGCAGTGAGGGGGAGGGTAATACAGATACGCAGTATTTT
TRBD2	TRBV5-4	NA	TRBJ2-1	CASAGEPPRNEQFF	TGTGCCAGTGCGGGGGAGCCCCCTAGGAATGAGCAGTTCTTC
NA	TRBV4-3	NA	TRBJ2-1	CASSQATGPPYNEQFF	TGCGCCAGCAGCCAAGCAACAGGTCCCCCCTACAATGAGCAGTTCTTC
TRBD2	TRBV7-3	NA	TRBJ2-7	CASSFGTSNDEQYF	TGTGCCAGCAGCTTCGGGACTAGCAATGACGAGCAGTACTTC
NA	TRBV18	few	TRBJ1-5	CASSYRVFDQPQHF	TGTGCCAGCTCATACAGGGTCTTCGATCAGCCCCAGCATTTT
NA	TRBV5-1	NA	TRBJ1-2	CASSSQTNNYGYTF	TGCGCCAGCAGCTCGCAGACTAATAACTATGGCTACACCTTC
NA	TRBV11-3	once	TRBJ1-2	CASSLRGFNYGYTF	TGTGCCAGCAGCTTAAGGGGGTTCAACTATGGCTACACCTTC
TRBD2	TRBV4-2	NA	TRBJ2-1	CASSQQPPGLAVYEQFF	TGTGCCAGCAGCCAACAACCACCGGGCCTAGCGGTTTATGAGCAGTTCTTC
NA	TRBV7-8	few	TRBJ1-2	CASSLQGPYGYTF	TGTGCCAGCAGCTTACAGGGGCCATATGGCTACACCTTC
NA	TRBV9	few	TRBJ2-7	CASSWRDGWDEQYF	TGTGCCAGCAGCTGGCGGGACGGTTGGGACGAGCAGTACTTC
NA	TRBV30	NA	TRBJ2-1	CAWSARNEQFF	TGTGCCTGGAGTGCCCGGAATGAGCAGTTCTTC
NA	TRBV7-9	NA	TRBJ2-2	CASAGLTGELFF	TGTGCCAGCGCGGGGTTGACCGGGGAGCTGTTTTTT
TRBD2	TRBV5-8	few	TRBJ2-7	CASSLQRVSSGGLSSYEQYF	TGTGCCAGCAGCTTACAACGAGTGTCTAGCGGGGGTCTCAGCTCCTACGAGCAGTACTTC
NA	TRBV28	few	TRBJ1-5	CASSFGQGFRQPQHF	TGTGCCAGCAGTTTCGGCCAGGGGTTCCGTCAGCCCCAGCATTTT
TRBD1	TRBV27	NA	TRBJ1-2	CASSLGTGGYGYTF	TGTGCCAGCAGTTTGGGGACAGGGGGCTATGGCTACACCTTC
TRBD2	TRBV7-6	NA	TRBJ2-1	CASSLAGGSVDEQFF	TGTGCCAGCAGCTTAGCTGGCGGGAGCGTGGATGAGCAGTTCTTC
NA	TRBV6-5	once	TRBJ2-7	CASSYRSGIEQYF	TGTGCCAGCAGTTACCGCTCAGGGATCGAGCAGTATTTC